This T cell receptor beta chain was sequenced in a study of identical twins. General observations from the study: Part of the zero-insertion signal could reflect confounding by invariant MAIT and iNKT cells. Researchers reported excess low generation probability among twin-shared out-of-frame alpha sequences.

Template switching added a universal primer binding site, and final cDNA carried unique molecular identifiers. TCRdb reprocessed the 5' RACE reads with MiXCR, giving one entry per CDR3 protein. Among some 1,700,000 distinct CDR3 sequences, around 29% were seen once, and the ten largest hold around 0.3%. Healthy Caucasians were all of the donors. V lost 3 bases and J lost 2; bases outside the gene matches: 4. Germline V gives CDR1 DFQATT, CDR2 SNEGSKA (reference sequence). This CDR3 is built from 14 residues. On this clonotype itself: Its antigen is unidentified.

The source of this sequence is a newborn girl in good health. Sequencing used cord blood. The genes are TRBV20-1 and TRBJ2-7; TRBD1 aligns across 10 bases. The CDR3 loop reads CSASRQGATYEQYF. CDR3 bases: TGCAGTGCTAGTAGACAGGGGGCAACCTACGAGCAGTACTTC.